This is a list of T cell receptor beta chains from one sample in a study of CD8 T cells in Susac syndrome. From the immunoSEQ multiplex PCR reads, TCRdb called clonotypes with MiXCR, one entry per CDR3 protein. This table holds 150,000 to 200,000 distinct CDR3 sequences, around 90% found once. Input material: CD4+ T cells from PBMCs. Receptors originate from a human donor in good health. Both conserved end residues are part of each CDR3. D genes are given only for firm matches. Size values are once, few and many counts, or a class for expanded clones, and some rows have none.

cdr3_nt | cdr3_aa | d_call | v_call | clone_size | j_call
TGTGCCAGCGAGGGACCTCTGGAAAACACCATATATTTT | CASEGPLENTIYF | . | TRBV6-5 | . | TRBJ1-3
TGTGCCAGCAGTCCCCTGCTTTCTGGAAACACCATATATTTT | CASSPLLSGNTIYF | . | TRBV7-2 | once | TRBJ1-3
TGTGCCAGCAGCCAGTCACAACAGGGAACGGATGGCTACACCTTC | CASSQSQQGTDGYTF | . | TRBV4-2 | once | TRBJ1-2
TGTGCCAGCAGCTTAGACACCTCCTATGGCTACACCTTC | CASSLDTSYGYTF | . | TRBV7-9 | . | TRBJ1-2
TGCAGTGCTCCGCGCTCGACAGGGGGGTTCACAGATACGCAGTATTTT | CSAPRSTGGFTDTQYF | TRBD1 | TRBV20-1 | . | TRBJ2-3
TGTGCCAGCAGCCCTCGGGACAGGGGCCTTGGGGCCAACGTCCTGACTTTC | CASSPRDRGLGANVLTF | TRBD1 | TRBV3-1 | . | TRBJ2-6
TGCAGCACCTCTTCCCTCATGAACACTGAAGCTTTCTTT | CSTSSLMNTEAFF | . | TRBV29-1 | . | TRBJ1-1
TGTGCCAGCAGCTTACTCAGGACAGGGGAGGACGGGGAGCTGTTTTTT | CASSLLRTGEDGELFF | TRBD1 | TRBV5-6 | once | TRBJ2-2
TGTGCCAGCAGTCCGACGGGGACAGCCTCCAGGACCCAGTACTTC | CASSPTGTASRTQYF | TRBD1 | TRBV25-1 | . | TRBJ2-5
TGTGCCAGCAGCGTAAGGTCCAGCGGGAGGAGCTCCTACAATGAGCAGTTCTTC | CASSVRSSGRSSYNEQFF | TRBD2 | TRBV9 | . | TRBJ2-1
TGTGCCAGCAGCTTAGGAGACAGGGGGAGCTACGAGCAGTACTTC | CASSLGDRGSYEQYF | TRBD1 | TRBV7-6 | . | TRBJ2-7
TGTGCCAGCAGTGGGGGTACCCGGTCCGGTGATACGCAGTATTTT | CASSGGTRSGDTQYF | . | TRBV6-1 | once | TRBJ2-3
TGTGCCACCAGTGACACCTCAGGACAGGGAGAGACCCAGTACTTC | CATSDTSGQGETQYF | TRBD1 | TRBV24-1 | . | TRBJ2-5
TGCAGTGCTAGAGATCCCGCTAGCGGGGACTCCTACGAGCAGTACTTC | CSARDPASGDSYEQYF | TRBD2 | TRBV20-1 | . | TRBJ2-7
TGCAGCGCTATAGCGGGAGGGCTGAATGAGCAGTTCTTC | CSAIAGGLNEQFF | TRBD2 | TRBV29-1 | . | TRBJ2-1
TGTGCCAGCAGCCACGGGGCCTCTGGAAACACCATATATTTT | CASSHGASGNTIYF | . | TRBV3-1 | . | TRBJ1-3
TGCGCCAGCAGAACAGGGGCTCCGAACACCGGGGAGCTGTTTTTT | CASRTGAPNTGELFF | TRBD1 | TRBV5-1 | . | TRBJ2-2
TGTGCCAGCACTCGACTAGCGGCATTTGCAGATACGCAGTATTTT | CASTRLAAFADTQYF | TRBD2 | TRBV12-3/TRBV12-4 | . | TRBJ2-3
TGTGCCAGCAGTCTGTTTGCCACAGATACGCAGTATTTT | CASSLFATDTQYF | . | TRBV28 | . | TRBJ2-3
TGCGCCAGCAGCTTGGAGGAGGGGGCCGGGGAGCTGTTTTTT | CASSLEEGAGELFF | . | TRBV5-1 | once | TRBJ2-2
TGCGCCAGCAGCCCGGACACCTTTAACACCGGGGAGCTGTTTTTT | CASSPDTFNTGELFF | . | TRBV5-1 | . | TRBJ2-2
TGCAGTGCTAGCCGGAGCGTGGGGGTAGCGGGGGGGAATACGCAGTATTTT | CSASRSVGVAGGNTQYF | TRBD2 | TRBV20-1 | . | TRBJ2-3
TGTGCCAGCAGCTTTGACCCATCCTACAATGAGCAGTTCTTC | CASSFDPSYNEQFF | . | TRBV7-2 | . | TRBJ2-1
TGTGCCAGCAGCTCCAGGGAAAGGGAAGAGACCCAGTACTTC | CASSSREREETQYF | . | TRBV12-3/TRBV12-4 | . | TRBJ2-5
TGTGCCAGCAGAGGACAGGGGGGATGGGGCTACACCTTC | CASRGQGGWGYTF | TRBD1 | TRBV12-3/TRBV12-4 | . | TRBJ1-2
TGTGCCAGCAGCTTAGCGACAGGGTCGATGGACACTGAAGCTTTCTTT | CASSLATGSMDTEAFF | TRBD1 | TRBV7-9 | . | TRBJ1-1
TGTGCCAGCAGTTTTCAGGGACCCGGGGAGCTTTTTTTT | CASSFQGPGELFF | . | TRBV12-3/TRBV12-4 | few | TRBJ2-2
TGTGCCAGCAGTCTGGGGGATGAGCAGTTCTTC | CASSLGDEQFF | . | TRBV12-3/TRBV12-4 | . | TRBJ2-1
TGCAGTCCCCGCGCAGGGGGGTCCTACGAGCAGTACTTC | CSPRAGGSYEQYF | . | TRBV20-1 | . | TRBJ2-7
TGCGCCAGCAGCCCCGGGACAGTTCTTAACTATGGCTACACCTTC | CASSPGTVLNYGYTF | TRBD1 | TRBV4-3 | . | TRBJ1-2
TGTGCCGGGGCCGGGACTAGCGGGAGTCATGAGCAGTACTTC | CAGAGTSGSHEQYF | TRBD2 | TRBV28 | . | TRBJ2-7
TGCGCCAGCAGAGCTAGCGTACCCTACGAGCAGTACTTC | CASRASVPYEQYF | . | TRBV10-2 | . | TRBJ2-7
TGTGCCAGCAGTCGCTGGTCCGGCGAGCAGTACTTC | CASSRWSGEQYF | . | TRBV6-1 | . | TRBJ2-7
TGTGCCAGCAGTCGCCGGGTAGGGCAGTACTTC | CASSRRVGQYF | . | TRBV28 | . | TRBJ2-7
TGTGCCAGTAATTCACGCACAGATACGCAGTATTTT | CASNSRTDTQYF | . | TRBV19 | . | TRBJ2-3
TGTGCCAGCAGCTTAGGTATGAACACTGAAGCTTTCTTT | CASSLGMNTEAFF | . | TRBV7-9 | . | TRBJ1-1
TGTGCCAGCAGTATAGATATAGGGGGCTATGGCTACACCTTC | CASSIDIGGYGYTF | . | TRBV7-2 | . | TRBJ1-2
TGTGCCAGCAGCGTAGTTTCCAGAGGGGCCTACAATGAGCAGTTCTTC | CASSVVSRGAYNEQFF | . | TRBV9 | . | TRBJ2-1
TGTGCCAGCAGCCCTCAAGGCGGGCCGTACTACGAGCAGTACTTC | CASSPQGGPYYEQYF | . | TRBV7-3 | . | TRBJ2-7
TGTGCCAGTGATAATCCCGGACCGAACACCGGGGAGCTGTTTTTT | CASDNPGPNTGELFF | . | TRBV19 | . | TRBJ2-2
TGCAGTGCTAGAGATCCCCGGGGGAGGCAAGAGACCCAGTACTTC | CSARDPRGRQETQYF | . | TRBV20-1 | . | TRBJ2-5